This entry lists 21 T cell receptor beta chains sequenced from one sample in a study of regulatory T cells in long-lasting Graves disease. TCR beta libraries were built with iRepertoire HTBI primers and Arm-PCR of CDR3 regions. MiXCR, run by TCRdb on the multiplex PCR reads, gives a single entry per CDR3 protein. The sample has roughly 500,000 distinct CDR3 sequences, under 25% seen once. Sample time point: persistent/refractory GD, antithyroid drugs over 5 years with positive TRAb. The TCR library was made from RNA that had been extracted from PBMCs in TRIzol. Sequencing used peripheral blood mononuclear cells (PBMCs), obtained when the disease was refractory, from a patient treated with antithyroid drugs. Receptor source: a female donor with Graves disease.

Many counts were recorded for this clonotype. This chain joins TRBV2 and TRBJ1-2, with D perhaps matching TRBD1 (5 bases). The CDR3 loop spans 16 amino acids. V lost 3 bases, J lost 3 bases, and 17 bases lay in between. Per germline, CDR1 SNHLY and CDR2 FYNNEI. The CDR3 region has the DNA TGTGCCAGCAGTGAGGGAGGCCCCGGGACGGACTATGGCTACACCTTC. This sequence encodes CASSEGGPGTDYGYTF.

The genes are TRBV14 and TRBJ1-1, with D possibly TRBD1 on 5 matching bases. CDR1 and CDR2 from the germline V gene are SGHDN and FVKESK. Trimming pared 1 base from V and 0 bases from J, leaving 9 bases between. The CDR3 extends over 15 amino acids. CDR3: CASSQVGGMNTEAFF. The DNA for the CDR3 is TGTGCCAGCAGCCAAGTCGGGGGGATGAACACTGAAGCTTTCTTT.

This clonotype has ten or more counts. The chain employs TRBV3-1 and TRBJ2-4; no clear D. The CDR3 has 13 amino acids. V was shortened by 1 base and J by 8 bases, with 9 bases between the two germline ends. Germline V gives CDR1 LGHDT, CDR2 YNNKEL (reference sequence). The CDR3 nucleotides read TGTGCCAGCAGCCAAGGGACCTGGGACATTCAGTACTTC. It is translated as CASSQGTWDIQYF.

In its sample, this clonotype was seen many times. The chain combines TRBV19 with TRBJ1-1; D gene unclear. V gave up 10 bases and J gave up 4 bases, with 16 bases separating them. CDR1 is LNHDA and CDR2 is SQIVND in the germline V gene (reference sequence). There are 13 residues in the CDR3. The CDR3 loop reads CATQGEGGTEAFF. In DNA form, the CDR3 reads TGTGCCACTCAAGGAGAGGGCGGCACTGAAGCTTTCTTT.

This clonotype was observed a few times. This chain links TRBV7-2 with TRBJ1-1, with 7 bases identical to TRBD1. This CDR3 has 15 amino acids. The germline gives CDR1 SGHTA, CDR2 FQGNSA. V lost 5 bases, J lost 5 bases, and 11 bases stayed unmatched. The DNA of the CDR3 is TGTGCCAGCAGCCCCAGACAGGGTGCGGTGACTGAAGCTTTCTTT. Amino acids: CASSPRQGAVTEAFF.

The V and J genes are TRBV19 and TRBJ2-1; a possible D gene is TRBD1 (5 bases). The CDR3 is made up of 15 amino acids. Germline V gene sequence: CDR1 LNHDA, CDR2 SQIVND (reference sequence). Trimming stripped 3 bases from V and 9 bases from J, with 18 bases between. The CDR3 region is CASSIGAPPGAEQFF. The CDR3 coding sequence is TGTGCCAGTAGTATCGGCGCTCCTCCTGGGGCTGAGCAGTTCTTC.

The V and J genes are TRBV19 and TRBJ1-2; TRBD1 is a possible D gene (5 bases). CDR3 length: 14 amino acids. Germline values: CDR1 LNHDA, CDR2 SQIVND (reference sequence). Trimming removed 4 bases at V and 3 bases at J, with 12 bases between. CDR3 loop: CASSSRLGDYGYTF. For the CDR3, the DNA is TGTGCCAGTAGTAGCCGGTTGGGGGACTATGGCTACACCTTC.

This clonotype turned up a few times. The rearrangement uses TRBV7-8 and TRBJ1-4; 10 nucleotides agree with TRBD1. From germline, CDR1 is SGHVS and CDR2 FQNEAQ. CDR3 size: 18 residues. With V trimmed by 5 bases and J by 5 bases, 14 bases remained unmatched. In DNA, the CDR3 is TGTGCCAGCAGCGTATTCCGGGACAGGGGTTCTGCAAATGAAAAACTGTTTTTT. Protein product: CASSVFRDRGSANEKLFF. The whole variable domain, filled in from reference TRBV7-8 and TRBJ1-4, reads GAGVSQSPRYKVAKRGQDVALRCDPISGHVSLFWYQQALGQGPEFLTYFQNEAQLDKSGLPSDRFFAERPEGSVSTLKIQRTQQEDSAVYLCASSVFRDRGSANEKLFFGSGTQLSVL.

This clonotype has a count of ten or more. This chain uses TRBV6-5 with TRBJ1-2; TRBD1 agrees at 8 bases. Unmatched junction bases numbered 14, after V lost 4 bases and J lost 10 bases. CDR1 and CDR2 from the germline V gene are MNHEY and SVGAGI. CDR3 length equals 15 residues. CDR3 DNA sequence: TGTGCCAGCAGTTCCCGGGACAGGCAACCTTTTGACTACACCTTC. This translates into CASSSRDRQPFDYTF.

A note on this clonotype: This could be a read error, since a much larger clone is one nucleotide away. The J gene is TRBJ2-7, the V gene TRBV27; 10 positions agree with TRBD2. This CDR3 has 15 residues. Germline-derived CDR1 and CDR2 are MNHEY and SMNVEV (reference sequence). CDR3 region: CASSLFGTSAYEQHF. CDR3 nucleotides: TGTGCCAGCAGCCTATTCGGGACTAGCGCCTACGAGCAGCACTTC.

This clonotype was observed a handful of times. J is TRBJ1-2 and V is TRBV4-3; no reliable D call. The CDR3 has 16 residues. Germline V CDR1 and CDR2: LGHNA, YSLEER. V lost 0 bases and J 0 bases, leaving 11 bases between the germline ends. The CDR3 bases are TGCGCCAGCAGCCAAGAGCCACTCCTAGCTAACTATGGCTACACCTTC. This encodes CASSQEPLLANYGYTF.

The rearrangement links TRBV20-1 to TRBJ1-1; 8 positions agree with TRBD1. V shed 1 base, J shed 0 bases, and the junction held 10 bases outside the gene matches. CDR3 size: 17 residues. CDR1 and CDR2 from the germline V gene are DFQATT and SNEGSKA (reference sequence). CDR3 sequence: CSARADRGDTMNTEAFF. DNA for the CDR3: TGCAGTGCTAGAGCTGACAGGGGCGACACCATGAACACTGAAGCTTTCTTT.

This clonotype has more than one count but fewer than ten. One base away lies a much larger clone, so this may be a sequencing read error. The rearrangement uses TRBV2 and TRBJ1-2; D is undetermined. Germline V gene data show CDR1 as SNHLY and CDR2 as FYNNEI. This CDR3 region has 14 residues. The CDR3 loop reads CAGRPGRANYGYTF. Written as DNA, the CDR3 is TGTGCCGGCAGGCCAGGTCGGGCTAACTATGGCTACACCTTC.

This clonotype showed up just a few times. This sequence joins TRBV7-2 and TRBJ2-1; 7 bases fit TRBD2. CDR1 is SGHTA and CDR2 is FQGNSA in the germline V gene. The CDR3 spans 13 residues. J lost 10 bases, V lost 5 bases, and 8 bases had no gene match. CDR3 nucleotide sequence: TGTGCCAGCAGCCCTACGGGCGGGGGAGAGCAGTTCTTC. Amino acid sequence: CASSPTGGGEQFF.

This rearrangement joins TRBV4-2 to TRBJ1-2, with TRBD1 identical over 11 bases. Germline lookup yields CDR1 LGHNA and CDR2 YNFKEQ. The V gene end was trimmed by 0 bases and the J gene end by 4 bases; junction bases not matched to a gene: 4. The CDR3 has 16 residues. Here the CDR3 reads CASSQEFGQGAYGYTF. CDR3 DNA: TGTGCCAGCAGCCAAGAGTTCGGACAGGGGGCCTATGGCTACACCTTC.

The table lists this clonotype with many counts. This sequence joins TRBV28 and TRBJ1-1, with TRBD1 matching 7 bases. Germline trimming cut 4 bases from V and 14 bases from J; bases unmatched to any gene: 16. The CDR3 has 14 residues. Germline CDR1 reads MDHEN; CDR2 reads SYDVKM. DNA of the CDR3: TGTGCCAGCAGTTCCCCAGGACAGGTTACCGCTCTCTTCTTT. Residues: CASSSPGQVTALFF.

This clonotype was seen at least ten times. The gene calls are TRBV10-3 and TRBJ2-5; D is ambiguous. The CDR3 runs to 14 residues. The germline V gene encodes CDR1 ENHRY and CDR2 SYGVKD. Trimming took off 2 bases at V and 5 bases at J, with 12 bases between the two ends. The CDR3 nucleotides are TGTGCCATCAGTGAGACGAGGATGCGGGAGACCCAGTACTTC. Translating gives CAISETRMRETQYF.

V and J are TRBV11-2 and TRBJ2-3, with TRBD2 as a possible D gene (6 bases). The CDR3 length is 14 residues. With 6 bases removed from V and 3 bases from J, the gap between germline ends came to 13 bases. The germline V gene encodes CDR1 SGHAT and CDR2 FQNNGV. CDR3 sequence: CASRAGAGTDTQYF. The CDR3 nucleotides read TGTGCCAGCAGAGCGGGCGCAGGGACAGATACGCAGTATTTT.

This clonotype has at least ten counts. The V and J genes are TRBV28 and TRBJ2-7; D uncertain. Trimming took off 6 bases at V and 4 bases at J, with 16 bases between the two ends. Per germline, CDR1 MDHEN and CDR2 SYDVKM. The CDR3 spans 14 residues. This CDR3 is CASRPRYVKYEQYF. CDR3 DNA sequence: TGTGCCAGCAGACCTAGATATGTGAAATACGAGCAGTACTTC.

The rearrangement joins TRBV7-8 to TRBJ1-5; D is perhaps TRBD1 (6 bases). CDR1 SGHVS and CDR2 FQNEAQ come from the germline V gene. Trimming stripped 4 bases from V and 0 bases from J, with 22 bases between. The CDR3 spans 19 residues. In nucleotides, the CDR3 is TGTGCCAGCAGCTCCGACAGGACACAACAGTTACATAGCAATCAGCCCCAGCATTTT. This gives the protein CASSSDRTQQLHSNQPQHF.

This clonotype was counted ten times or more. The rearrangement links TRBV27 to TRBJ2-7; perhaps TRBD1 as D (5 bases). Germline loops: CDR1 MNHEY, CDR2 SMNVEV (reference sequence). V was clipped by 4 bases and J by 2 bases, with 15 bases between them. The length of the CDR3 is 15 residues. The CDR3 loop reads CASSSSSQAPYEQYF. CDR3 sequence (DNA): TGTGCCAGCAGTTCCTCTTCACAGGCCCCCTACGAGCAGTACTTC.